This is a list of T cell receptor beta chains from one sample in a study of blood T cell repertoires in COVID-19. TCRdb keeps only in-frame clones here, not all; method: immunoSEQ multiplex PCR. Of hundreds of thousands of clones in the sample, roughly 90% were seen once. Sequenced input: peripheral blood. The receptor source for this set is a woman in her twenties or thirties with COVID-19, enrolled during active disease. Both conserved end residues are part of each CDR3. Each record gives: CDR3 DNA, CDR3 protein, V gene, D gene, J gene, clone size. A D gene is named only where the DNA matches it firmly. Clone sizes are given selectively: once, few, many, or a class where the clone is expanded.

TGTGCCAGCATTCAGGGAAGAAACTATGGCTACACCTTC CASIQGRNYGYTF TRBV5-8 NA TRBJ1-2 NA
TGTGCCAGCTCACCACCTCACACAGGGGTTAACACTGAAGCTTTCTTT CASSPPHTGVNTEAFF TRBV18 TRBD1 TRBJ1-1 NA
TGTGCCAGCAGGCTTCAGGGGGCGACTAATGAAAAACTGTTTTTT CASRLQGATNEKLFF TRBV5-8 TRBD1 TRBJ1-4 once
TGTGCCAGCAGCTTTTCAGGCCTCTCTGGAAACACCATATATTTT CASSFSGLSGNTIYF TRBV5-4 NA TRBJ1-3 NA
TGTGCCAGCAGCCGGCATCTAGCGGGGGTACCCGGGGAGCTGTTTTTT CASSRHLAGVPGELFF TRBV11-3 TRBD2 TRBJ2-2 NA
TGTGCCAGCAGTAAGGACTTGATTCTGGAGTACTTC CASSKDLILEYF TRBV7-2 NA TRBJ2-4 once
TGCGCCAGCAGCTTGGCTGGGACAGGGGACAGGGTCAAAAACATTCAGTACTTC CASSLAGTGDRVKNIQYF TRBV5-1 TRBD1 TRBJ2-4 NA
TGTGCCAGCAGTTACTCGCTAGCTCGCCAAGAGACCCAGTACTTC CASSYSLARQETQYF TRBV6-6 NA TRBJ2-5 NA
TGTGCCAGCAGCGGGTTTAGGGGGCCCGGGGAGCTGTTTTTT CASSGFRGPGELFF TRBV5-8 TRBD1 TRBJ2-2 once
TGTGCCAGCAGACCGGGACAGACCTACGAGCAGTACTTC CASRPGQTYEQYF TRBV28 TRBD1 TRBJ2-7 NA
TGTGCCGGGCGACAGGGGACCTCTGGGGCCAACGTCCTGACTTTC CAGRQGTSGANVLTF TRBV2 TRBD1 TRBJ2-6 NA
TGTGCCAGCAGCGCCCCCCGTCAGTTGACTGAAGCTTTCTTT CASSAPRQLTEAFF TRBV9 NA TRBJ1-1 NA
TGTGCCAGCAGCACCCGGAGGGACAGTCGCAAGGACGGGGGCACAGATACGCAGTATTTT CASSTRRDSRKDGGTDTQYF TRBV2 NA TRBJ2-3 NA
TGTGCCAGCAGCCCCTCGGGACAGGGCCCGGAGACCCAGTACTTC CASSPSGQGPETQYF TRBV11-2 TRBD1 TRBJ2-5 NA
TGTGCCATCAGCACGACAGGGGGGAACACTGAAGCTTTCTTT CAISTTGGNTEAFF TRBV10-3 TRBD1 TRBJ1-1 NA
TGTGCCAGCTCACCGTCGGGACAGGGAGATACGCAGTATTTT CASSPSGQGDTQYF TRBV18 TRBD1 TRBJ2-3 NA
TGCGCCAGCAGCCAAGGACTAGCGTATGACCACAATGAGCAGTTCTTC CASSQGLAYDHNEQFF TRBV4-3 TRBD2 TRBJ2-1 NA
TGTGCCAGCAGTTACAGGGGGTTGAATGAAAAACTGTTTTTT CASSYRGLNEKLFF TRBV6-6 NA TRBJ1-4 once
TGTGCCAGCAGCCCAACTACTAGATCCGGGGAGCTGTTTTTT CASSPTTRSGELFF TRBV5-6 NA TRBJ2-2 once
TGTGCCAGCACACCCCTTCCGGGACAGGGAGCCCACGAGCAGTACTTC CASTPLPGQGAHEQYF TRBV3-1/TRBV3-2 TRBD1 TRBJ2-7 NA
TGTGCCAGTAGTATCCCCTACCCTGGAGCGGGAGAGACCCAGTACTTC CASSIPYPGAGETQYF TRBV19 NA TRBJ2-5 NA
TGTGCCAGCAGCTCCCTCCGGACAGGGAGGGATCTTGAGGCCAACGTCCTGACTTTC CASSSLRTGRDLEANVLTF TRBV7-9 NA TRBJ2-6 once
TGTGCCAGCAGCTTAGTGGAGGGGGAGACCCAGTACTTC CASSLVEGETQYF TRBV7-8 NA TRBJ2-5 once
TGCGCCAGCAGCCAGGAATACAGGGTTTCTGGAAACACCATATATTTT CASSQEYRVSGNTIYF TRBV4-1 NA TRBJ1-3 NA
TGTGCCAGCAGCTTATTGTCGGTCAGGGGTGGAAACACCATATATTTT CASSLLSVRGGNTIYF TRBV7-2 NA TRBJ1-3 NA
TGTGCCAGCAGCTCGTCGGGGGGCATGAACACTGAAGCTTTCTTT CASSSSGGMNTEAFF TRBV7-2 NA TRBJ1-1 NA
TGTGCCAGCGGGGGACAGGGGAAGAGAGGGTCCTACGAGCAGTACTTC CASGGQGKRGSYEQYF TRBV21-1 NA TRBJ2-7 once
TGTGCTAGTGGTAAGGAGCCTTCGCAGTTCTTC CASGKEPSQFF TRBV12-5 NA TRBJ2-1 NA
TGTGCCAGCAGTTCAGGGGTAGCGGGCGCGCCCTACAATGAGCAGTTCTTC CASSSGVAGAPYNEQFF TRBV5-4 NA TRBJ2-1 NA
TGTGCCAGCAGCTTCGGTCCCCTCTCTCAGGCCTACGAGCAGTACTTC CASSFGPLSQAYEQYF TRBV14 NA TRBJ2-7 NA
TGTGCCAGCAGTTACTCCCGGACAGGGGGGGCGGTCACTGAAGCTTTCTTT CASSYSRTGGAVTEAFF TRBV6-2/TRBV6-3 TRBD1 TRBJ1-1 once